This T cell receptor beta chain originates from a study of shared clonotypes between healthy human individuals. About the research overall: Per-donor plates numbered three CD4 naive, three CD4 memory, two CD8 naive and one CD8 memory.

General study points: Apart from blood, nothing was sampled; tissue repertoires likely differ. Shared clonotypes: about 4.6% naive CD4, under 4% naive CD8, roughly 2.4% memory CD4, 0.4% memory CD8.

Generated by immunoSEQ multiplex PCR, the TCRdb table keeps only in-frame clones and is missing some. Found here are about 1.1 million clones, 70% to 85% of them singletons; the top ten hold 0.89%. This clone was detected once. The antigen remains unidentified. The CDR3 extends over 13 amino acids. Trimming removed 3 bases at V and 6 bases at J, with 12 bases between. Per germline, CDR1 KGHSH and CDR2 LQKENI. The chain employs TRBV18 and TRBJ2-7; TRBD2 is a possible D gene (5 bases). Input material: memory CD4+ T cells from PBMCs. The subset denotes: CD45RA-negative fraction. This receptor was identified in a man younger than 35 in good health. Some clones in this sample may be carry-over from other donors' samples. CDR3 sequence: CASSPGPSGEQYF. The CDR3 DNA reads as TGTGCCAGCTCACCGGGTCCGAGCGGCGAGCAGTACTTC.